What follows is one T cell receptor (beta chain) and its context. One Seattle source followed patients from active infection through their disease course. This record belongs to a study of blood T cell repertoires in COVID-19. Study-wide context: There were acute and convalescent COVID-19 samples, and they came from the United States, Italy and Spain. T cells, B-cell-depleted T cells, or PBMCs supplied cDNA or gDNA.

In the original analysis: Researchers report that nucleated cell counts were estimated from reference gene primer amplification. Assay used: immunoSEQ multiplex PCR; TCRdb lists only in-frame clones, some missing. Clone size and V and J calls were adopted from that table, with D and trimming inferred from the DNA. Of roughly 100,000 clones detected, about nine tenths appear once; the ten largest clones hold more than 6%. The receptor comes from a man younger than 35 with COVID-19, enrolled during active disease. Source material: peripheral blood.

The DNA of the CDR3 is TGTGCCAGCAGTTGGGAGGGTGACTATGGCTACACCTTC. This sequence encodes CASSWEGDYGYTF. J is TRBJ1-2 and V is TRBV27; no definite D call. CDR3 length: 13 residues. The V gene's germline CDR1 is MNHEY and CDR2 SMNVEV (reference sequence). The ends were cut back, 4 bases at V and 3 bases at J, with 9 bases in the middle.